This paragraph covers one T cell receptor (beta chain) sequence. CDR1 and CDR2 (germline): SEHNR, FQNEAQ (reference sequence). Trimming at V came to 4 bases and at J to 7 bases, leaving 9 bases not matched to a gene. The CDR3 length is 15 residues. The data originate from a study of blood T cell repertoires in COVID-19. Study background: Both acute and convalescent COVID-19 samples were obtained from the United States, Italy and Spain. From T cells, B-cell-depleted T cells, or PBMCs came the material, which was cDNA or gDNA.

The protocol was immunoSEQ multiplex PCR, while the TCRdb copy is restricted to in-frame clones and leaves out a portion. Of around 500,000 clones listed, about 88% were seen once; the top ten hold 8% to 9.5%. The receptor comes from a woman aged 55-69 years who had recovered from COVID-19. Sequenced: PBMCs or T cells enriched from blood (not recorded which). The genes are TRBV7-9 and TRBJ2-1, with 8 bases fitting TRBD2. The CDR3 nucleotides read TGTGCCAGCAGCTCAGGCGGGGGGTCCAAGAATGAGCAGTTCTTC. This encodes CASSSGGGSKNEQFF.